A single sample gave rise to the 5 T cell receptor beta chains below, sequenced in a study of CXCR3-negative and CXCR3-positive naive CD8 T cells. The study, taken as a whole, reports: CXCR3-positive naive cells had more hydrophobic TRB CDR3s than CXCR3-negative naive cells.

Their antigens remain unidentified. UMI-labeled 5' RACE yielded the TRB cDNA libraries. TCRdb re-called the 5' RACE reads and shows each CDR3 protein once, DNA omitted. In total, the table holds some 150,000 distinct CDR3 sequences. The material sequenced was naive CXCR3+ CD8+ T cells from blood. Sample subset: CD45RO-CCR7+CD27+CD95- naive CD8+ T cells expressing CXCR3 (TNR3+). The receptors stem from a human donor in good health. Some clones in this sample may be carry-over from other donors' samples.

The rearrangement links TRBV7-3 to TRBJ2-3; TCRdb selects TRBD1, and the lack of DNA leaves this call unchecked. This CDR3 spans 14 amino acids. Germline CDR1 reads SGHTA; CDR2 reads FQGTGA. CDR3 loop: CASSRTGTPDTQYF.

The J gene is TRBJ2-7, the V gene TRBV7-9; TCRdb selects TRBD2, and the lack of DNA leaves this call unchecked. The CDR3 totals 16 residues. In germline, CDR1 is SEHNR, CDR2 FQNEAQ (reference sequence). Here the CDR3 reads CASSFPEGSPSYEQYF. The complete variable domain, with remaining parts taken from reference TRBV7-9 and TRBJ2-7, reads DTGVSQNPRHKITKRGQNVTFRCDPISEHNRLYWYRQTLGQGPEFLTYFQNEAQLEKSRLLSDRFSAERPKGSFSTLEIQRTEQGDSAMYLCASSFPEGSPSYEQYFGPGTRLTVT.

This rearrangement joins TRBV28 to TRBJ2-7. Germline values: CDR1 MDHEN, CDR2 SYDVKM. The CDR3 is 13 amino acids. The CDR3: CASSFFGSYEQYF.

This chain's CDR3 is CASSPVTGNSYEQYF. The chain has TRBV4-1 and TRBJ2-7; TCRdb calls TRBD1, which cannot be checked without DNA. The germline CDR1 and CDR2 sequences are MGHRA and YSYEKL. The CDR3 loop spans 15 amino acids.

The CDR3 sequence is CATSRSRGSAKTQYF. The genes are TRBV15 and TRBJ2-5. The CDR3 totals 15 residues. CDR1 is LNHNV and CDR2 is YYDKDF in the germline V gene (reference sequence).